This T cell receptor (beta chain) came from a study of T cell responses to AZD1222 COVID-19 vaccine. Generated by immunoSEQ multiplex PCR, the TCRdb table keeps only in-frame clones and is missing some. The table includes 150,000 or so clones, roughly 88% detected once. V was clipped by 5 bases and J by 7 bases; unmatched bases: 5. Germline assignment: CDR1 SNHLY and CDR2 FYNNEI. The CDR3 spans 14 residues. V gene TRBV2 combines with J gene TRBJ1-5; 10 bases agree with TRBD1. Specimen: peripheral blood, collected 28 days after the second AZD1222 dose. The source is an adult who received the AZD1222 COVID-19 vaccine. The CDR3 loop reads CASSRQGAQQPQHF. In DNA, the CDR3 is TGTGCCAGCAGTAGACAGGGGGCACAACAGCCCCAGCATTTT.